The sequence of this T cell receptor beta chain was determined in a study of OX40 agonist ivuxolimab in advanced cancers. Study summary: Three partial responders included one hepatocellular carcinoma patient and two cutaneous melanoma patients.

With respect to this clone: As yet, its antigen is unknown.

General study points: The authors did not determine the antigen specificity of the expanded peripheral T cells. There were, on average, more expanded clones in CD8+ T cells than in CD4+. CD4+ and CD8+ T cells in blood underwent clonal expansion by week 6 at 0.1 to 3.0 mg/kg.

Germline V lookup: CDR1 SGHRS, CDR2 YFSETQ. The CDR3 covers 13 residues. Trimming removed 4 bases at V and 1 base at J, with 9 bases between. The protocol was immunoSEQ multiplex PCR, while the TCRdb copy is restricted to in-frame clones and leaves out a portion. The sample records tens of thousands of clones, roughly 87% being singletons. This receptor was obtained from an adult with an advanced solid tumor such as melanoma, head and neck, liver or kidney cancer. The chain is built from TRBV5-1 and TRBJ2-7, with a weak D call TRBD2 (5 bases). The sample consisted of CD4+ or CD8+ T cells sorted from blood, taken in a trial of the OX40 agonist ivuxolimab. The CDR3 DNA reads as TGCGCCAGCAGCGGCGGACTGTCCTACGAGCAGTACTTC. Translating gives CASSGGLSYEQYF.